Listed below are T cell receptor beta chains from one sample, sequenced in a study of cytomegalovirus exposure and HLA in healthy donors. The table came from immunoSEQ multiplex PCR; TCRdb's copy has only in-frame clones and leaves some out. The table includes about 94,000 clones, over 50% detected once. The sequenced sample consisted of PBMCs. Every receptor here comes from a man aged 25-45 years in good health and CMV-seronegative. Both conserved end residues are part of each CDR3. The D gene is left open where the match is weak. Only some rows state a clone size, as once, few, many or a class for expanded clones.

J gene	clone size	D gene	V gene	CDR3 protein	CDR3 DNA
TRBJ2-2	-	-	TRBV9	CASSPVTGELFF	TGTGCCAGCAGCCCAGTCACCGGGGAGCTGTTTTTT
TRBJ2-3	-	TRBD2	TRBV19	CASSMGGRAGDTQYF	TGTGCCAGTAGTATGGGCGGGAGGGCCGGGGATACGCAGTATTTT
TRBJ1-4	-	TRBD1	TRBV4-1	CASSQDPSSRGKTTNEKLFF	TGCGCCAGCAGCCAAGATCCTTCTTCCAGGGGGAAGACAACTAATGAAAAACTGTTTTTT
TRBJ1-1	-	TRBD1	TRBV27	CASSLWGTGGIAFF	TGTGCCAGCAGTTTATGGGGGACAGGGGGTATCGCTTTCTTT
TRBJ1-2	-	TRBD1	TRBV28	CASTWSPGQGPFYGYTF	TGTGCCAGCACCTGGAGCCCCGGACAGGGCCCCTTCTATGGCTACACCTTC
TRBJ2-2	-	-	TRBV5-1	CASRRDTGELFF	TGCGCCAGCAGGAGGGACACCGGGGAGCTGTTTTTT
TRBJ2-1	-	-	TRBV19	CASSINNYNEQFF	TGTGCCAGTAGTATAAACAACTACAATGAGCAGTTCTTC
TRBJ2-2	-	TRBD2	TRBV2	CASSVLAGVGTGELFF	TGTGCCAGCAGTGTTTTAGCGGGAGTGGGGACCGGGGAGCTGTTTTTT
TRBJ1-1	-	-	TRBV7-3	CASRQDPNTEAFF	TGTGCCAGCCGACAGGACCCTAACACTGAAGCTTTCTTT
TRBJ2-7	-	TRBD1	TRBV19	CASSTGQGVYEQYF	TGTGCCAGTAGCACGGGACAGGGGGTCTACGAGCAGTACTTC
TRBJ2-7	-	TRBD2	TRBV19	CASSRGGLAGAPYEQYF	TGTGCCAGTAGTAGAGGGGGGCTAGCGGGAGCCCCCTACGAGCAGTACTTC
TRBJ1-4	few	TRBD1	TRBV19	CASSIGPGQLNEKLFF	TGTGCCAGTAGTATAGGGCCGGGACAGCTTAATGAAAAACTGTTTTTT
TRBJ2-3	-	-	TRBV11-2	CASSLGQTSTDTQYF	TGTGCCAGCAGCCTGGGACAAACGAGCACAGATACGCAGTATTTT
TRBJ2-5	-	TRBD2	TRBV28	CASSLGGYQETQYF	TGTGCCAGCAGTTTGGGGGGGTACCAAGAGACCCAGTACTTC
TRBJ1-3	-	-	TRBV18	CASSPLHEGLNTIYF	TGTGCCAGCTCACCCCTACATGAGGGTCTGAACACCATATATTTT
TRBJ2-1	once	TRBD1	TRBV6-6	CASSYDRGAYNEQFF	TGTGCCAGCAGTTACGACAGGGGGGCCTACAATGAGCAGTTCTTC
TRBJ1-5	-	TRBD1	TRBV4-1	CASSQEGTGNQPQHF	TGCGCCAGCAGCCAAGAAGGGACAGGCAATCAGCCCCAGCATTTT
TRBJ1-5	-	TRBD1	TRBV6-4	CASSVRQGPNQPQHF	TGTGCCAGCAGTGTTCGACAGGGGCCAAATCAGCCCCAGCATTTT
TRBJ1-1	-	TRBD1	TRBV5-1	CASSLRTGENTEAFF	TGCGCCAGCAGCTTGAGGACAGGGGAGAACACTGAAGCTTTCTTT
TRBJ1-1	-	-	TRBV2	CASSEAGTEAFF	TGTGCCAGCAGTGAAGCCGGGACTGAAGCTTTCTTT
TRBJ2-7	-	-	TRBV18	CASSPGGEQYF	TGTGCCAGCTCACCGGGGGGAGAGCAGTACTTC
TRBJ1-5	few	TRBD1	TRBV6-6	CASGIQGGNQPQHF	TGTGCCAGCGGCATACAGGGGGGAAATCAGCCCCAGCATTTT
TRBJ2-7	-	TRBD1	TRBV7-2	CASSPGQGVGYEQYF	TGTGCCAGCAGCCCGGGACAGGGGGTTGGGTACGAGCAGTACTTC
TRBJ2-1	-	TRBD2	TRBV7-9	CASSLGAGGHNEQFF	TGTGCCAGCAGCTTAGGAGCGGGGGGACACAATGAGCAGTTCTTC
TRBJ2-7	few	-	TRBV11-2	CASSLWGLEQYF	TGTGCCAGCAGCTTATGGGGGCTCGAGCAGTACTTC
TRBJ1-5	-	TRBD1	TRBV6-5	CASSRGQANQPQHF	TGTGCCAGCAGCCGGGGACAGGCTAATCAGCCCCAGCATTTT
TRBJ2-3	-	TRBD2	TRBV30	CAWSLSAGGPDTQYF	TGTGCCTGGAGCCTCTCAGCGGGAGGCCCAGATACGCAGTATTTT
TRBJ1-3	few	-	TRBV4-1	CASSQDPAPGTIYF	TGCGCCAGCAGCCAAGATCCCGCGCCGGGCACCATATATTTT
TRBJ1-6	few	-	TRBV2	CASTIQGPRSPLHF	TGTGCCAGCACTATACAGGGTCCCCGTTCACCCCTCCACTTT
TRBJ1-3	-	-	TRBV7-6	CASSLAGGRNTIYF	TGTGCCAGCAGCTTAGCGGGGGGAAGAAACACCATATATTTT
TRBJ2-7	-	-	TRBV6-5	CASSDIIDTYEQYF	TGTGCCAGCAGTGATATAATAGATACCTACGAGCAGTACTTC
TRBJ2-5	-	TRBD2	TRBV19	CASSLSGDGALGTQYF	TGTGCCAGTAGTCTCAGCGGGGACGGAGCTTTAGGGACCCAGTACTTC
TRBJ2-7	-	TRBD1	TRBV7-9	CASSSWTGDGEQYF	TGTGCCAGCAGTTCTTGGACAGGGGATGGCGAGCAGTACTTC
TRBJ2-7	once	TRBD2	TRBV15	CATSRDRAGATYEQYF	TGTGCCACCAGCAGAGATCGAGCGGGGGCTACATACGAGCAGTACTTC
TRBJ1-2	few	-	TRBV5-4	CASSSLRGSSNYGYTF	TGTGCCAGCTCAAGCTTAAGGGGATCCAGTAACTATGGCTACACCTTC
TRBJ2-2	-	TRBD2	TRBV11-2	CASSPGLALFTGELFF	TGTGCCAGCAGCCCGGGACTAGCCCTTTTTACCGGGGAGCTGTTTTTT
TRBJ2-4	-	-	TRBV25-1	CASSEYGENIQYF	TGTGCCAGCAGTGAATACGGAGAAAACATTCAGTACTTC
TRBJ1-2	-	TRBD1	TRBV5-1	CASSSLPPRDRYNLGYTF	TGCGCCAGCAGCTCATTACCCCCGCGGGACAGATATAACTTAGGCTACACCTTC
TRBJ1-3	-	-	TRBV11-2	CASSLRNYQTSGNTIYF	TGTGCCAGCAGCTTAAGAAATTATCAGACTTCTGGAAACACCATATATTTT
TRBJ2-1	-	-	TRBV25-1	CASLESSYNEQFF	TGTGCCAGCCTAGAGAGCTCCTACAATGAGCAGTTCTTC
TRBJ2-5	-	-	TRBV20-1	CSARERETQYF	TGCAGTGCTAGAGAGCGAGAGACCCAGTACTTC
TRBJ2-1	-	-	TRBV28	CASSLARNEQFF	TGTGCCAGCAGTTTAGCGAGAAATGAGCAGTTCTTC
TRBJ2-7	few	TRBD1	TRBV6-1	CASTRDRVVYEQYF	TGTGCCAGCACCCGGGACAGGGTCGTCTACGAGCAGTACTTC
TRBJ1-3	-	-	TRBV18	CASSPPGGTGNTIYF	TGTGCCAGCTCACCACCGGGGGGGACCGGAAACACCATATATTTT
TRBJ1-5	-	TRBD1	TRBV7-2	CASSLGIGGKNQPQHF	TGTGCCAGCAGCTTAGGGATAGGGGGCAAAAATCAGCCCCAGCATTTT
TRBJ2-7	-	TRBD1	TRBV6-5	CASSRDRGLYEQYF	TGTGCCAGCAGTAGGGACAGGGGTTTATACGAGCAGTACTTC
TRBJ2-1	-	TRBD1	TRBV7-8	CASIKTGKDYNEQFF	TGTGCCAGTATAAAGACAGGGAAAGACTACAATGAGCAGTTCTTC
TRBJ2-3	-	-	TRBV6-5	CASRSTGYTQYF	TGTGCCAGCAGGTCGACGGGATATACGCAGTATTTT
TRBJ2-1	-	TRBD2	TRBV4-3	CASSQDTGLGNEQFF	TGCGCCAGCAGCCAAGACACCGGACTAGGCAATGAGCAGTTCTTC
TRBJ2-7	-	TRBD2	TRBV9	CASSGGGGATREQYF	TGTGCCAGCAGCGGCGGGGGGGGCGCGACGAGAGAGCAGTACTTC
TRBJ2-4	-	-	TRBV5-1	CASSPRSPDIQYF	TGCGCCAGCAGCCCACGGTCTCCCGACATTCAGTACTTC
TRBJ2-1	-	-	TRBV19	CASNDRPSGSYNEQFF	TGTGCCAGTAATGACAGGCCGAGTGGCTCCTACAATGAGCAGTTCTTC